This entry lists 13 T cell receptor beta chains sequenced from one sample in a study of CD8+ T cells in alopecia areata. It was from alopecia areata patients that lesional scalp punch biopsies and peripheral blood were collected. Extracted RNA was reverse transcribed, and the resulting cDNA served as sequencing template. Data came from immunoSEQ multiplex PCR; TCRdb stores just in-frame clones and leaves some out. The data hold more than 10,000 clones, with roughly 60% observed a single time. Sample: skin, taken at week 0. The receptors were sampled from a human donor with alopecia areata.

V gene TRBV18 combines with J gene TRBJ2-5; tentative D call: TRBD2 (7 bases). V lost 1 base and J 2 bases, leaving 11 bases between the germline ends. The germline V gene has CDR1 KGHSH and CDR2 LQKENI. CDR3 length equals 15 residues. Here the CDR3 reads CASSPQGGRQETQYF. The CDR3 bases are TGTGCCAGCTCACCACAGGGGGGGCGGCAAGAGACCCAGTACTTC. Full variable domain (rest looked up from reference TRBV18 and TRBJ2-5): NAGVMQNPRHLVRRRGQEARLRCSPMKGHSHVYWYRQLPEEGLKFMVYLQKENIIDESGMPKERFSAEFPKEGPSILRIQQVVRGDSAAYFCASSPQGGRQETQYFGPGTRLLVL.

The chain's CDR3 is CASSLKRLSSYNEQFF. In DNA form, the CDR3 reads TGTGCCAGCAGCTTAAAGCGGCTCAGCTCCTACAATGAGCAGTTCTTC. This chain links TRBV11-3 with TRBJ2-1, with D perhaps TRBD2 (5 bases). Trimming removed 2 bases from V and 0 bases from J, with 11 bases in between. The V gene's germline CDR1 is SGHNT and CDR2 YENEEA. The CDR3 loop spans 16 amino acids.

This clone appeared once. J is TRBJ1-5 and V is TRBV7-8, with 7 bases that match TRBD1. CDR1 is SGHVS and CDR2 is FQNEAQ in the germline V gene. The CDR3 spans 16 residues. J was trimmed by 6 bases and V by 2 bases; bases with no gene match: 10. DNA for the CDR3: TGTGCCAGCAGCTTAATAGGGGGACAGCGCAGTCAGCCCCAGCATTTT. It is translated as CASSLIGGQRSQPQHF. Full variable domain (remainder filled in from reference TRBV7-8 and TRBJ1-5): GAGVSQSPRYKVAKRGQDVALRCDPISGHVSLFWYQQALGQGPEFLTYFQNEAQLDKSGLPSDRFFAERPEGSVSTLKIQRTQQEDSAVYLCASSLIGGQRSQPQHFGDGTRLSIL.

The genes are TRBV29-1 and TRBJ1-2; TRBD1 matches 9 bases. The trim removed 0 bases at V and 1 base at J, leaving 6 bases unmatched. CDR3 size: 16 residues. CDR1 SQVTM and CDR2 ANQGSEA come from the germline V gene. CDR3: CSVEDLGTGSNYGYTF. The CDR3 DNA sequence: TGCAGCGTTGAAGATCTAGGGACAGGGAGTAACTATGGCTACACCTTC.

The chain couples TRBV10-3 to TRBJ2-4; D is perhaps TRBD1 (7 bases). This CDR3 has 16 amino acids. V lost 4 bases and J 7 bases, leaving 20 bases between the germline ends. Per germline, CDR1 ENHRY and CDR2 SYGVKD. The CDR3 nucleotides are TGTGCCATCAGTGTAGGGACAGTAAAAGGAGGGAACATTCAGTACTTC. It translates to CAISVGTVKGGNIQYF.

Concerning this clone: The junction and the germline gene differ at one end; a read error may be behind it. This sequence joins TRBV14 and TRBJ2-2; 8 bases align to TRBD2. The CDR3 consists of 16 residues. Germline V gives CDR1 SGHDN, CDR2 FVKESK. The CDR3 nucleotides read TGTGCCAGCAGCCGACGGACTAGCAGACAAACCGGGCAGCTGTTTTTT. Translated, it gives CASSRRTSRQTGQLFF.

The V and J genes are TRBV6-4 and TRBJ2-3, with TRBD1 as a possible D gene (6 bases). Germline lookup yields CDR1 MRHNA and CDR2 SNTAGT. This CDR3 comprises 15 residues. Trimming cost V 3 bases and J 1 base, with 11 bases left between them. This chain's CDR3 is CASSEMAGGTDTQYF. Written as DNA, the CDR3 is TGTGCCAGCAGTGAAATGGCAGGGGGCACAGATACGCAGTATTTT.

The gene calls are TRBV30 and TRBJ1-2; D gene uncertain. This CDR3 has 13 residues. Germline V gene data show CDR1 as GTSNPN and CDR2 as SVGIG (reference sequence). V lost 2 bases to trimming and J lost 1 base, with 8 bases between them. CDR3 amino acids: CAWSLRGNYGYTF. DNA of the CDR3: TGTGCCTGGAGTTTGCGGGGTAACTATGGCTACACCTTC. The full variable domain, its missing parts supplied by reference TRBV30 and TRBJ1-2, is SQTIHQWPATLVQPVGSPLSLECTVEGTSNPNLYWYRQAAGRGLQLLFYSVGIGQISSEVPQNLSASRPQDRQFILSSKKLLLSDSGFYLCAWSLRGNYGYTFGSGTRLTVV.

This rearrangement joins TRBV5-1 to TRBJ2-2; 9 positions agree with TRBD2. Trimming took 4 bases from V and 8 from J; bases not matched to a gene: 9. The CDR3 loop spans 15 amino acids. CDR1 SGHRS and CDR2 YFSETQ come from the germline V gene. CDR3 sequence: CASSQGLASGGELFF. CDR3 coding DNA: TGCGCCAGCAGCCAGGGACTAGCATCTGGTGGGGAGCTGTTTTTT.

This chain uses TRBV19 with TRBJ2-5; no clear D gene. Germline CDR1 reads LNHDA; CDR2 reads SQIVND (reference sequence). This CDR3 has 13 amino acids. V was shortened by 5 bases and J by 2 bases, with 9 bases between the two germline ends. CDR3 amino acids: CASSSTEQETQYF. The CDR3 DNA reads TGTGCCAGTAGTTCCACCGAGCAAGAGACCCAGTACTTC.

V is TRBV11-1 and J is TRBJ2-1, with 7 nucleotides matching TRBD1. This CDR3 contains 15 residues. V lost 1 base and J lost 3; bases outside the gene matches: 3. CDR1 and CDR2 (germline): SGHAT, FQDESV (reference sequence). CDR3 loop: CASSLGQGDYNEQFF. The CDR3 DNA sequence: TGTGCCAGCAGCTTAGGACAGGGAGACTACAATGAGCAGTTCTTC.

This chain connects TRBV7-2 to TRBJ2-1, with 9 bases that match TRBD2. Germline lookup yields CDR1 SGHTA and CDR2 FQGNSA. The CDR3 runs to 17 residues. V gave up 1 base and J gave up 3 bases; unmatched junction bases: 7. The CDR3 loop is CASSLEILAGIYNEQFF. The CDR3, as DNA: TGTGCCAGCAGCTTAGAAATCCTAGCGGGGATCTACAATGAGCAGTTCTTC.

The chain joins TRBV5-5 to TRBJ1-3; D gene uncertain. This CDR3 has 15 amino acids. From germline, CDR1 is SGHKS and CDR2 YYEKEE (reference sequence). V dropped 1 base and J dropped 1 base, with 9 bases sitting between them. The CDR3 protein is CASSLQSNSGNTIYF. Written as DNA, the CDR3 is TGTGCCAGCAGCTTGCAGTCAAATTCTGGAAACACCATATATTTT. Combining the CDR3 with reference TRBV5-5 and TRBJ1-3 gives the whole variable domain DAGVTQSPTHLIKTRGQQVTLRCSPISGHKSVSWYQQVLGQGPQFIFQYYEKEERGRGNFPDRFSARQFPNYSSELNVNALLLGDSALYLCASSLQSNSGNTIYFGEGSWLTVV.